The source of this TCR beta chain is a study of response to subunit inactivated influenza vaccine. In TCRdb, the RT-PCR reads were re-called with MiXCR into one record per CDR3 protein. This sample has 300,000 to 350,000 distinct CDR3 sequences, with about a fifth found just once. General study findings and limits: The authors proposed limited new T cell recruitment per seasonal influenza vaccination.

Notes on this clonotype: Its antigen is not identified.

This sample comprised PBMCs from blood, obtained 21 months after vaccination. The TCR was taken from a man between 50 and 69 years old who received an inactivated influenza vaccine.

Here the CDR3 reads CASSHRDRADEQYF. The DNA for the CDR3 is TGTGCCAGCAGCCACCGGGACAGGGCTGACGAGCAGTACTTC. The chain employs TRBV4-2 and TRBJ2-7; TRBD1 agrees at 9 bases. The CDR3 totals 14 residues. The germline CDR1 and CDR2 sequences are LGHNA and YNFKEQ. Trimming removed 3 bases from V and 5 bases from J; junction bases left unmatched: 5.